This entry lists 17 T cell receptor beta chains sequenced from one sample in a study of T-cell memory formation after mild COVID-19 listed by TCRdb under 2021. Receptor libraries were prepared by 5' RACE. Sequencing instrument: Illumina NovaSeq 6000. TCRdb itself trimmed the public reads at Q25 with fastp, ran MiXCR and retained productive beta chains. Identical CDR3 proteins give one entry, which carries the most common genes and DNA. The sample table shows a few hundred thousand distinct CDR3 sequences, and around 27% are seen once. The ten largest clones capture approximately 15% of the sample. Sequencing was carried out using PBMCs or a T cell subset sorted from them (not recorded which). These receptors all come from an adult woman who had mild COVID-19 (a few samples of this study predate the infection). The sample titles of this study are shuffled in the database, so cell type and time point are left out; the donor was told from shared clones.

CDR3 protein: CASGGHSYNEQFF. CDR3 nucleotide sequence: TGTGCCAGCGGCGGGCACTCCTACAATGAGCAGTTCTTC. This sequence joins TRBV7-3 and TRBJ2-1; tentatively, D is TRBD2 (5 bases). The germline gives CDR1 SGHTA, CDR2 FQGTGA. Trimming pared 8 bases from V and 0 bases from J, leaving 8 bases between. This CDR3 has 13 residues. The whole variable domain, filled in from reference TRBV7-3 and TRBJ2-1, reads GAGVSQTPSNKVTEKGKYVELRCDPISGHTALYWYRQSLGQGPEFLIYFQGTGAADDSGLPNDRFFAVRPEGSVSTLKIQRTERGDSAVYLCASGGHSYNEQFFGPGTRLTVL.

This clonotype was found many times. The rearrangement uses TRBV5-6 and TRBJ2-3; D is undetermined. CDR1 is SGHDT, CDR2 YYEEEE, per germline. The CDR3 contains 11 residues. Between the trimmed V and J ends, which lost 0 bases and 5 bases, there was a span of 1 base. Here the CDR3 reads CASSLVDTQYF. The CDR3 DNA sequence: TGTGCCAGCAGCTTGGTAGATACGCAGTATTTT.

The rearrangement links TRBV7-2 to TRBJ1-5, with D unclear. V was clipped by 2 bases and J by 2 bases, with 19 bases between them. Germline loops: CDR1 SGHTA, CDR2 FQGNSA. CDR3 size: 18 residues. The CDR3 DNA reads TGTGCCAGCAGCTTAAGGGCCTCGGGCGTCTCTGGCAATCAGCCCCAGCATTTT. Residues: CASSLRASGVSGNQPQHF.

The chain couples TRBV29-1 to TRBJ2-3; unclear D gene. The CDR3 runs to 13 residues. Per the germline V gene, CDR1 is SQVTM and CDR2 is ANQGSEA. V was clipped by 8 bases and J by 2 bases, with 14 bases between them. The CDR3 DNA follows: TGCAGCCCGAATATAGGCTACACAGATACGCAGTATTTT. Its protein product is CSPNIGYTDTQYF.

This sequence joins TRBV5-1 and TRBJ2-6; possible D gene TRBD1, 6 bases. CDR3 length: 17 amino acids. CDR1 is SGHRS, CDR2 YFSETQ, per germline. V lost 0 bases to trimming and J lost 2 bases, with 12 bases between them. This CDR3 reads CASSLDRDRTGANVLTF. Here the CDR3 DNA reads TGCGCCAGCAGCTTGGACAGGGACCGAACTGGGGCCAACGTCCTGACTTTC.

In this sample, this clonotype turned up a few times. CDR3 bases: TGCGCCAGCAGCTTTGATTCGTTGGGGGGGACCACCTACGAGCAGTACTTC. It translates to CASSFDSLGGTTYEQYF. The V call is TRBV5-1, the J call TRBJ2-7; the match to TRBD2 covers 7 bases. Germline assignment: CDR1 SGHRS and CDR2 YFSETQ. J gave up 2 bases and V 2 bases, and 13 bases lay outside the gene matches. This CDR3 spans 17 amino acids.

This chain's CDR3 is CSVEDVQGEWYGYTF. DNA of the CDR3: TGCAGCGTTGAAGATGTACAGGGGGAGTGGTATGGCTACACCTTC. The chain employs TRBV29-1 and TRBJ1-2, with 8 bases aligning to TRBD1. Germline loops: CDR1 SQVTM, CDR2 ANQGSEA. This CDR3 contains 15 residues. The V gene end was trimmed by 0 bases and the J gene end by 5 bases; junction bases not matched to a gene: 8.

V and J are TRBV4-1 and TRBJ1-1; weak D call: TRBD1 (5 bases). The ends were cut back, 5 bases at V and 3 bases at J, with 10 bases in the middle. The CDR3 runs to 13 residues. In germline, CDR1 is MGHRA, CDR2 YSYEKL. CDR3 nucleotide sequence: TGCGCCAGCAGCAGAGTGGGGGACACTGAAGCTTTCTTT. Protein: CASSRVGDTEAFF.

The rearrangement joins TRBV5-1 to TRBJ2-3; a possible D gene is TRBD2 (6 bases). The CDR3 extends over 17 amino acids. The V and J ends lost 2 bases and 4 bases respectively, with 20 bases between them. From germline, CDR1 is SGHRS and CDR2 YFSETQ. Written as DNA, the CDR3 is TGCGCCAGCAGCTTATTAATCCGGGCCGGGGGATCAGATACGCAGTATTTT. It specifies CASSLLIRAGGSDTQYF.

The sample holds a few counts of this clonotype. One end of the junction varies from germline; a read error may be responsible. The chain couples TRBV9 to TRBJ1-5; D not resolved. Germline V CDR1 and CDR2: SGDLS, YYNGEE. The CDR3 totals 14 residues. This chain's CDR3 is CASSVGSGHQPQHF. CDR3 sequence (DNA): TGTGCAAGCAGCGTAGGCTCCGGCCATCAGCCCCAGCATTTT.

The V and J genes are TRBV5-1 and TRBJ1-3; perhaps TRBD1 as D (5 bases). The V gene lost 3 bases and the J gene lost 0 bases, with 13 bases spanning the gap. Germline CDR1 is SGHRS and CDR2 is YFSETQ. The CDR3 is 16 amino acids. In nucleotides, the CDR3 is TGCGCCAGCAGCTCCACCGGGGGGAACTCTGGAAACACCATATATTTT. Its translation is CASSSTGGNSGNTIYF.

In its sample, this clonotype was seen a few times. CDR3 loop: CSARLSAASTDTQYF. The CDR3 coding sequence is TGCAGTGCTAGATTGTCGGCAGCTAGCACAGATACGCAGTATTTT. The chain uses TRBV20-1 and TRBJ2-3; D gene uncertain. V was trimmed by 2 bases and J by 0 bases, leaving 12 bases between them. From germline, CDR1 is DFQATT and CDR2 SNEGSKA (reference sequence). This CDR3 contains 15 residues.

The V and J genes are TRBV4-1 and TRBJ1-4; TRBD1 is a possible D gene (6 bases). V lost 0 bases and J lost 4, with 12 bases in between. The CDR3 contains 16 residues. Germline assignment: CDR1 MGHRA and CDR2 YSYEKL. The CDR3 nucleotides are TGCGCCAGCAGCCAAGACAGGGGCCGGGGTAATGAAAAACTGTTTTTT. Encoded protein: CASSQDRGRGNEKLFF.

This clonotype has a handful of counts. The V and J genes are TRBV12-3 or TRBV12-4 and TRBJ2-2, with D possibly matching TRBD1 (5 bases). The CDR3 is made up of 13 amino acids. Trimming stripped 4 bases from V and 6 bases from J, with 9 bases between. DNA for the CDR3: TGTGCCAGCAGTTGGCAGGGTGCCGGGGAGCTGTTTTTT. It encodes CASSWQGAGELFF.

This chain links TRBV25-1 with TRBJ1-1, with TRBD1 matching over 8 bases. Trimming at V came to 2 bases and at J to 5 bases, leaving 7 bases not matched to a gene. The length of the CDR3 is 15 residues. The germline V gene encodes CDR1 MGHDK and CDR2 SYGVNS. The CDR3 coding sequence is TGTGCCAGCAGTGAAGGAACAGGGGGAGGGACTGAAGCTTTCTTT. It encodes CASSEGTGGGTEAFF.

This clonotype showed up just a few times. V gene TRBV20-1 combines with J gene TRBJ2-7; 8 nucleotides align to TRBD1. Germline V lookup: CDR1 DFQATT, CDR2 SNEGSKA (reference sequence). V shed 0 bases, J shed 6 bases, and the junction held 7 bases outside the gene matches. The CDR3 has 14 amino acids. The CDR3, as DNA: TGCAGTGCTAGAGATCTGCAGGGGGCACGCGAGCAGTACTTC. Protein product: CSARDLQGAREQYF.

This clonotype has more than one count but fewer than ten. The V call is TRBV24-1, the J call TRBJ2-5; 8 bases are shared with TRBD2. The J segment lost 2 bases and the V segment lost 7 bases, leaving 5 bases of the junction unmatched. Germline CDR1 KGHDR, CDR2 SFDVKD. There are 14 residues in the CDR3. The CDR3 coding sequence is TGTGCCACCAGCCCGGGACTAGGACAAGAGACCCAGTACTTC. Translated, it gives CATSPGLGQETQYF.